These 5 T cell receptor beta chains came from one sample sequenced in a study of blood T cell repertoires in COVID-19. Sequencing used immunoSEQ multiplex PCR; TCRdb keeps in-frame clones, though not all of them. The sample has about 170,000 clones; over 80% are singletons. The sample consisted of peripheral blood. These receptors originate from a woman of 80 years or more with COVID-19, enrolled during active disease.

V usage is TRBV6-5 and J usage is TRBJ1-5; a weak D match, TRBD1 (6 bases). Per the germline V gene, CDR1 is MNHEY and CDR2 is SVGAGI. The V end lost 6 bases, the J end lost 4 bases, and 16 bases lay between the germline ends. The CDR3 has 15 residues. This CDR3 is CASSSNRALNQPQHF. The CDR3, as DNA: TGTGCCAGCAGCTCAAACAGGGCCTTGAATCAGCCCCAGCATTTT.

This chain uses TRBV19 with TRBJ2-3; 8 nucleotides line up with TRBD2. Unmatched junction bases numbered 9, after V lost 0 bases and J lost 7 bases. Germline CDR1 and CDR2: LNHDA and SQIVND (reference sequence). The CDR3 runs to 16 residues. The chain's CDR3 is CASSIDGREGGNTQYF. The CDR3, as DNA: TGTGCCAGTAGTATAGATGGCCGGGAGGGGGGGAATACGCAGTATTTT.

The chain couples TRBV7-9 to TRBJ2-4, with a possible D match to TRBD1 (5 bases). CDR1 is SEHNR, CDR2 FQNEAQ, per germline (reference sequence). This CDR3 has 17 residues. V was cut by 5 bases and J by 0 bases, with 17 bases left in between. CDR3 DNA sequence: TGTGCCAGCAGCCCTAGGGAAGGGGTACTAGCCAAAAACATTCAGTACTTC. Its protein is CASSPREGVLAKNIQYF.

This clone has just a few counts. The genes are TRBV10-1 and TRBJ2-2; possibly TRBD2 for D (6 bases). Trimming removed 5 bases at V and 5 bases at J, with 12 bases between. The CDR3 has 14 residues. CDR1 is WNHNN, CDR2 SYGVQD, per germline (reference sequence). CDR3 sequence reads: CASSSNGGTGELFF. The CDR3 nucleotides are TGCGCCAGCAGTAGCAACGGGGGAACCGGGGAGCTGTTTTTT.

V is TRBV27 and J is TRBJ1-2; 7 bases fit TRBD1. Trimming took 6 bases from V and 6 from J; bases not matched to a gene: 13. CDR1 and CDR2 from the germline V gene are MNHEY and SMNVEV (reference sequence). The CDR3 is made up of 15 amino acids. The CDR3: CASRSPGTVSHGYTF. As DNA, the CDR3 is TGTGCCAGCAGATCCCCCGGGACAGTTTCTCATGGCTACACCTTC.